The next 20 T cell receptor beta chains were all read from a single sample in a study of response to subunit inactivated influenza vaccine. MiXCR, run by TCRdb on the RT-PCR reads, gives a single entry per CDR3 protein. The sample holds a few hundred thousand distinct CDR3 sequences, 14% seen once. The source material was PBMCs from blood, sampled 11 to 12 days after vaccination. All receptors come from a man in his forties or fifties who received an inactivated influenza vaccine.

A word on this clonotype: Lacking the conserved final phenylalanine or tryptophan, this CDR3 likely reflects a read error. The V and J genes are TRBV28 and TRBJ2-1; 7 bases map to TRBD2. There are 15 residues in the CDR3. J was trimmed by 3 bases and V by 2 bases; bases with no gene match: 4. Germline V gene lookup returns CDR1 MDHEN and CDR2 SYDVKM. The CDR3: CASSLGREIYNEQFL. In DNA, the CDR3 is TGTGCCAGCAGTTTAGGGCGGGAGATCTACAATGAGCAGTTCTTA.

This clonotype was detected a few times. The J gene is TRBJ1-3, the V gene TRBV7-8, with TRBD1 as a possible D gene (5 bases). CDR1 and CDR2 from the germline V gene are SGHVS and FQNEAQ. The CDR3 totals 16 residues. Trimming took 5 bases from V and 1 from J, leaving 15 bases between them. The CDR3 sequence is CASSTAGRVSGNTIYF. The CDR3 DNA sequence: TGTGCCAGCAGCACCGCTGGCAGGGTATCTGGAAACACCATATATTTT.

The chain uses TRBV5-1 and TRBJ1-2; D possibly corresponds to TRBD1 (5 bases). The ends were cut back, 0 bases at V and 6 bases at J, with 15 bases in the middle. The CDR3 covers 15 residues. Per germline, CDR1 SGHRS and CDR2 YFSETQ. CDR3 sequence: CASSLAQGYDNGYTF. CDR3 coding DNA: TGCGCCAGCAGCTTGGCCCAGGGCTACGATAATGGCTACACCTTC.

V is TRBV11-2 and J is TRBJ2-7, with D possibly matching TRBD1 (5 bases). V lost 5 bases, J lost 6 bases, and 14 bases lay in between. The CDR3 is 13 amino acids. Germline CDR1 is SGHAT and CDR2 is FQNNGV. CDR3 bases: TGTGCCAGCAGCGTCCAAGGGGTGAGCGAGCAGTACTTC. Its translation is CASSVQGVSEQYF.

The rearrangement links TRBV5-1 to TRBJ2-2; D may be TRBD2 (6 bases). V was pared by 4 bases and J by 1 base, with 11 bases between. The CDR3 loop spans 15 amino acids. From germline, CDR1 is SGHRS and CDR2 YFSETQ. CDR3 residues: CASSVPGGNTGELFF. The CDR3, as DNA: TGCGCCAGCAGCGTCCCCGGGGGGAACACCGGGGAGCTGTTTTTT. Combining the CDR3 with reference TRBV5-1 and TRBJ2-2 gives the whole variable domain KAGVTQTPRYLIKTRGQQVTLSCSPISGHRSVSWYQQTPGQGLQFLFEYFSETQRNKGNFPGRFSGRQFSNSRSEMNVSTLELGDSALYLCASSVPGGNTGELFFGEGSRLTVL.

V is TRBV4-2 and J is TRBJ2-7; TRBD1 matches 7 bases. Trimming cost V 4 bases and J 2 bases; bases outside gene matches: 8. The CDR3 totals 15 residues. CDR1 LGHNA and CDR2 YNFKEQ come from the germline V gene. CDR3 region: CASSRHSGTAYEQYF. The CDR3 DNA reads TGTGCCAGCAGCCGCCATTCCGGGACAGCCTACGAGCAGTACTTC.

The chain is built from TRBV29-1 and TRBJ1-3; D is undetermined. This CDR3 has 11 amino acids. Trimming left V 6 bases short and J 4 bases short, with 7 bases between. Germline values: CDR1 SQVTM, CDR2 ANQGSEA. The CDR3 reads CSVGRGNTIYF. DNA for the CDR3: TGCAGCGTCGGACGGGGAAACACCATATATTTT.

The chain has TRBV28 and TRBJ2-2; D not certain. CDR1 MDHEN and CDR2 SYDVKM come from the germline V gene. This CDR3 spans 13 amino acids. V was shortened by 6 bases and J by 3 bases, with 8 bases between the two germline ends. The CDR3 sequence is CASSRFYTGELFF. CDR3 sequence (DNA): TGTGCCAGCAGCAGGTTTTACACCGGGGAGCTGTTTTTT.

This clonotype was picked up many times. This chain uses TRBV5-1 with TRBJ2-3; possibly TRBD2 for D (6 bases). The CDR3 is 16 amino acids. Trimming left V 2 bases short and J 3 bases short, with 16 bases between. Germline CDR1 SGHRS, CDR2 YFSETQ. CDR3 bases: TGCGCCAGCAGCTTCGGGGGTTCCTGGCTGACAGATACGCAGTATTTT. Encoded protein: CASSFGGSWLTDTQYF.

This CDR3 is CAMGPGPVTHEQFF. The DNA for the CDR3 is TGTGCCATGGGCCCCGGGCCAGTGACGCATGAGCAGTTCTTC. The chain joins TRBV4-2 to TRBJ2-1; D is unresolved. The V gene's germline CDR1 is LGHNA and CDR2 YNFKEQ. Trimming took 10 bases from V and 8 from J, leaving 21 bases between them. CDR3 length equals 14 residues.

The J gene is TRBJ2-1, the V gene TRBV4-3; 8 bases align to TRBD2. The trim removed 0 bases at V and 9 bases at J, leaving 10 bases unmatched. From germline, CDR1 is LGHNA and CDR2 YSLEER. The CDR3 sequence is 16 residues long. The CDR3 protein is CASSQDGAGGSGEQFF. In DNA form, the CDR3 reads TGCGCCAGCAGCCAAGATGGGGCGGGGGGATCGGGTGAGCAGTTCTTC.

This clonotype was counted ten times or more. The chain employs TRBV6-1 and TRBJ1-6, with 9 bases aligning to TRBD1. In germline, CDR1 is MNHNS, CDR2 SASEGT. Trimming took 6 bases from V and 10 from J; bases not matched to a gene: 13. This CDR3 has 16 amino acids. In nucleotides, the CDR3 is TGTGCCAGCAGCCTTACAGGGGGCGGATTGCAATCACCCCTCCACTTT. This gives the protein CASSLTGGGLQSPLHF.

This clonotype was seen a few times. V usage is TRBV5-1 and J usage is TRBJ1-6; 11 bases are a match to TRBD1. Germline V gene sequence: CDR1 SGHRS, CDR2 YFSETQ. The CDR3 has 15 residues. The J segment lost 6 bases and the V segment lost 6 bases, leaving 5 bases of the junction unmatched. CDR3 nucleotides: TGCGCCAGCAACAAAGGACAGGGGGCTAATTCACCCCTCCACTTT. Its protein is CASNKGQGANSPLHF.

V usage is TRBV7-2 and J usage is TRBJ2-7; D is possibly TRBD1 or TRBD2 (6 bases each). Trimming cost V 1 base and J 3 bases, with 16 bases left between them. CDR3 length: 16 amino acids. Germline CDR1 reads SGHTA; CDR2 reads FQGNSA. The CDR3 region has the DNA TGTGCCAGCAGCTTAGTGTTCGGAGGGACAATCTACGAGCAGTACTTC. Translated, it gives CASSLVFGGTIYEQYF.

This chain connects TRBV5-1 to TRBJ2-7, with TRBD1 as a possible D gene (5 bases). CDR3 length equals 13 residues. The V and J ends lost 4 bases and 5 bases respectively, with 13 bases between them. Per the germline V gene, CDR1 is SGHRS and CDR2 is YFSETQ. CDR3 residues: CASSIQGFHEQYF. The DNA of the CDR3 is TGCGCCAGCAGCATTCAGGGTTTCCACGAGCAGTACTTC.

The chain couples TRBV7-9 to TRBJ2-4; either TRBD1 or TRBD2 may supply D (5 bases each). The CDR3 is 15 amino acids. The V end was cut by 5 bases, the J end by 0 bases, with 11 bases between. From germline, CDR1 is SEHNR and CDR2 FQNEAQ (reference sequence). Written as DNA, the CDR3 is TGTGCCAGCAGCCTATGGGGGACAGCCAAAAACATTCAGTACTTC. It yields the protein CASSLWGTAKNIQYF.

The chain is built from TRBV5-1 and TRBJ1-1; 10 bases agree with TRBD1. This CDR3 is built from 15 residues. The V gene end was trimmed by 5 bases and the J gene end by 1 base; junction bases not matched to a gene: 5. Looked up from germline, CDR1 is SGHRS and CDR2 is YFSETQ. The CDR3, as DNA: TGCGCCAGCAGAGAAAGGACAGGGGGGAACACTGAAGCTTTCTTT. Its translation is CASRERTGGNTEAFF. Full variable domain (missing parts from reference TRBV5-1 and TRBJ1-1): KAGVTQTPRYLIKTRGQQVTLSCSPISGHRSVSWYQQTPGQGLQFLFEYFSETQRNKGNFPGRFSGRQFSNSRSEMNVSTLELGDSALYLCASRERTGGNTEAFFGQGTRLTVV.

J is TRBJ2-2 and V is TRBV5-6; D may be TRBD1 (6 bases). Germline CDR1 SGHDT, CDR2 YYEEEE. This CDR3 is built from 15 residues. Trimming shortened V by 1 base and J by 2 bases, and 9 bases separated the two germline ends. The CDR3 DNA sequence: TGTGCCAGCAGCTTGTTGGGACAAAACACCGGGGAGCTGTTTTTT. It translates to CASSLLGQNTGELFF.

The V call is TRBV28, the J call TRBJ2-7; 8 bases are a match to TRBD1. Per the germline V gene, CDR1 is MDHEN and CDR2 is SYDVKM. V lost 1 base and J lost 6; bases outside the gene matches: 11. The CDR3 is 16 amino acids. The CDR3 protein is CASSLSWDRHSPEQYF. The CDR3 DNA sequence: TGTGCCAGCAGTTTATCCTGGGACAGGCACTCACCCGAGCAGTACTTC.

This clonotype appeared a few times. J is TRBJ2-1 and V is TRBV4-2, with D perhaps TRBD1 or TRBD2 (5 bases each). Deletions cut 5 bases from V and 6 bases from J, with 14 bases between. Germline-derived CDR1 and CDR2 are LGHNA and YNFKEQ. The CDR3 totals 14 residues. In nucleotides, the CDR3 is TGTGCCAGCAGCGTAGTAGGGGAGCGCAATGAGCAGTTCTTC. It is translated as CASSVVGERNEQFF.